This TCR beta chain was captured by sequencing in a study of cytomegalovirus exposure and HLA in healthy donors. Overall study results and limits: Earlier results showed most TCR beta V segments being productive about 87% or about 30% of the time.

As concerns this clone: Its antigen is undetermined.

This CDR3 has 17 amino acids. The J segment lost 4 bases and the V segment lost 1 base, leaving 12 bases of the junction unmatched. Germline V lookup: CDR1 SEHNR, CDR2 FQNEAQ (reference sequence). With 60 Vbeta and 13 Jbeta primers, the PCR was carried out. Here immunoSEQ multiplex PCR was the method, and the copy in TCRdb shows in-frame clones only, minus some. The sample holds approximately 150,000 clones, roughly 80% seen once. This clonotype was obtained from a male donor in good health and CMV-seronegative. Sequencing was performed on PBMCs. V usage is TRBV7-9 and J usage is TRBJ2-5, with TRBD1 identical over 7 bases. The CDR3 loop is CASSLGEDRAKTETQYF. In DNA form, the CDR3 reads TGTGCCAGCAGCTTAGGAGAAGACAGGGCGAAAACAGAGACCCAGTACTTC.